This section outlines one T cell receptor beta chain sequence together with its context. The antigen is unknown. The sample is drawn from a study of cytomegalovirus exposure and HLA in healthy donors. In the study overall: Earlier findings included some 100 million unique TCR beta sequences obtained from roughly 200 million T cells.

Overall study findings and caveats: The availability of immune exposure information extended only to CMV serostatus. As confirmed in vitro, a few CMV-associated chains were specific for CMV antigens. Previous analysis showed most TCR beta V segments were productive about 90% or about 30% of the time.

Amplification used 60 Vbeta primers and 13 Jbeta primers. Method: immunoSEQ multiplex PCR; TCRdb's copy keeps in-frame clones and lacks some. The repertoire holds roughly 100,000 clones, under 80% seen once, with 2% to 2.5% in the top ten. The sample consisted of PBMCs. The sequence came from a man aged 35 to 55 in good health and CMV-seronegative.

Here the CDR3 DNA reads TGTGCCAGCAGCGCAGCGGGACTAGCGGGGGGGCATGAGCAGTTCTTC. Translating gives CASSAAGLAGGHEQFF. The chain carries TRBV7-9 and TRBJ2-1, with 16 bases identical to TRBD2. With V trimmed by 5 bases and J by 8 bases, 6 bases remained unmatched. CDR1 is SEHNR, CDR2 FQNEAQ, per germline (reference sequence). CDR3 length: 16 residues.